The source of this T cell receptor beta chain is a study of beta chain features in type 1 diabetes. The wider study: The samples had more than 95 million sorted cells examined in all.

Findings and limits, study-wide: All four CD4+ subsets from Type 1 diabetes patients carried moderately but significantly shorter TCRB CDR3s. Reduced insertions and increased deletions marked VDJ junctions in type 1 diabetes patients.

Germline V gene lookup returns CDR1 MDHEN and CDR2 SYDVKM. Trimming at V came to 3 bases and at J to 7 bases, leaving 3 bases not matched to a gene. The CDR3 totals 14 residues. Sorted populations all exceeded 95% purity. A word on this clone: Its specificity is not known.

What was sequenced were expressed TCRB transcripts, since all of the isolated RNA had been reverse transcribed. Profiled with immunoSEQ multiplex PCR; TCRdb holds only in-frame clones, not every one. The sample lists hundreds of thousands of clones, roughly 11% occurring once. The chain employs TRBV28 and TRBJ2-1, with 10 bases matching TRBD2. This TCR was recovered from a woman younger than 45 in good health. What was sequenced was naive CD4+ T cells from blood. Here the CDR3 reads CASSLPSGSNEQFF. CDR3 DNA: TGTGCCAGCAGTTTGCCTAGCGGGAGTAATGAGCAGTTCTTC.